This T cell receptor beta chain is drawn from a study of immune heterogeneity within non-small cell lung tumors. Across the study: Tumors were classified as 4 squamous cell carcinomas, some eleven non-squamous carcinomas and 1 not otherwise specified.

With approximately 600 ng used per sample, the template was genomic DNA from bulk tumor. During surgery, several far-apart biopsies were obtained from every primary tumor. These patients got curative surgery after being newly diagnosed with untreated non-small cell lung cancer. A multiplex PCR containing 32 V primers and 13 J primers was used to amplify TCR beta CDR3. From the multiplex PCR reads, TCRdb called clonotypes with MiXCR, one entry per CDR3 protein. The sample has fewer than 25,000 distinct CDR3 sequences, 25% to 30% seen once; the top ten hold about 4%. From germline, CDR1 is SNHLY and CDR2 FYNNEI. The CDR3 consists of 14 residues. V gave up 6 bases and J gave up 7 bases; unmatched junction bases: 6.

The rearrangement links TRBV2 to TRBJ2-3; TRBD2 aligns across 11 bases. The clonotype comes from a man in his forties or fifties with non-small cell lung cancer. Source material: lung tumor tissue. The CDR3 protein is CASSSLAGGNTQYF. The CDR3 bases are TGTGCCAGCAGCTCGCTAGCGGGAGGAAATACGCAGTATTTT.